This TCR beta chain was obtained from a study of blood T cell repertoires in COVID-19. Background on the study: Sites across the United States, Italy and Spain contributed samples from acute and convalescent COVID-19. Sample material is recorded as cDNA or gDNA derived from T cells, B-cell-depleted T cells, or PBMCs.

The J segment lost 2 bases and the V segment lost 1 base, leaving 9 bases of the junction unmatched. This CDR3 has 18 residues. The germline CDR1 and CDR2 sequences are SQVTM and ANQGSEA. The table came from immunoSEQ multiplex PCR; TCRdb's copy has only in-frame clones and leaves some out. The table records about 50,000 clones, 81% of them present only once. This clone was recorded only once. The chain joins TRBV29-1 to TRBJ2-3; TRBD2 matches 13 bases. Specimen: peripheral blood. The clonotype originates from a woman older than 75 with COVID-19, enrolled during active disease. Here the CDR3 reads CSVEGTSGSTTHTDTQYF. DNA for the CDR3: TGCAGCGTTGAAGGGACTAGCGGGAGTACTACCCACACAGATACGCAGTATTTT.